Shown below are 14 T cell receptor beta chains from a single sample sequenced in a study of tumor and adjacent non-tumor tissue in lung cancer. No cell sorting was done before RNA was extracted from the tissue. Distant lung tissue was collected more than 3 cm away from the tumor edge. Three rounds of nested PCR, following a modified ARM-PCR protocol, produced the TCRbeta library. TCRdb reprocessed the multiplex PCR reads with MiXCR, giving one entry per CDR3 protein. The sample yields nearly 50,000 distinct CDR3 sequences, around 60% seen once. The material sequenced was distant non-tumor lung tissue. The source of these receptors is a woman in her 70s with non-small cell lung cancer.

A remark on this clonotype: It is likely a read error, because the conserved phenylalanine at the end of the CDR3 is missing. The J gene is TRBJ2-1, the V gene TRBV4-1, with 10 nucleotides matching TRBD2. In germline, CDR1 is MGHRA, CDR2 YSYEKL. The CDR3 spans 17 residues. The CDR3 region has the DNA TGCGCCAGCAGCCGAGACGGGACTAGCGTCTTCTACGATGAGCAGTTCTTA. Protein sequence: CASSRDGTSVFYDEQFL.

To note about this clonotype: One end of the junction does not line up with germline, which may come from a read error. V gene TRBV12-3 or TRBV12-4 combines with J gene TRBJ2-5; D is undetermined. This CDR3 contains 14 residues. The DNA of the CDR3 is TGTACCAGCAGTTTAGTTAAGGGCCAAGAGACCGAGTACTTC. Protein product: CTSSLVKGQETEYF.

This clonotype has more than one count but fewer than ten. The junction departs from the called germline gene at one end, perhaps through a read error. The chain joins TRBV5-5 to TRBJ2-2; D is ambiguous. The CDR3 extends over 16 amino acids. Germline V gene lookup returns CDR1 SGHKS and CDR2 YYEKEE (reference sequence). CDR3 coding DNA: TGTACCAGCAGCATGGCCAAATGGGCAGCCACTGGGGAGCTGTTTTTT. Translating gives CTSSMAKWAATGELFF.

In the case of this clonotype: A much larger clone lies one base from this, so it may be a read error. V is TRBV20-1 and J is TRBJ2-1; D not certain. CDR3 size: 17 residues. Germline V gene data show CDR1 as DFQATT and CDR2 as SNEGSKA (reference sequence). V dropped 4 bases and J dropped 0 bases, with 19 bases sitting between them. The CDR3 region has the DNA TGCAGTGCTACATCGGTGGTGAGACAAACCTCCTACAATGAGCAGTTCTTC. This encodes CSATSVVRQTSYNEQFF.

Concerning this clonotype itself: The CDR3 does not close with the conserved phenylalanine or tryptophan, likely indicating a read error. The rearrangement links TRBV10-3 to TRBJ1-1; TRBD1 is a possible D gene (6 bases). This CDR3 is 13 amino acids long. From germline, CDR1 is ENHRY and CDR2 SYGVKD. The CDR3 loop reads CAISETGNTDAFL. CDR3 in DNA: TGTGCCATCAGTGAGACAGGGAACACTGACGCTTTCCTT.

Concerning this clonotype: A much larger clone lies one base from this, so it may be a read error. This chain uses TRBV28 with TRBJ1-2, with D unclear. The germline V gene has CDR1 MDHEN and CDR2 SYDVKM. The V gene lost 5 bases and the J gene lost 2 bases, with 9 bases spanning the gap. CDR3 length: 13 amino acids. CDR3 bases: TGTGCCAGCAGTATGGGGTTCAACTATGGCTACACCTTC. Protein: CASSMGFNYGYTF.

In nucleotides, the CDR3 is TGTGGCAACAGCTTTTTTCGGACTCCATCTTACGAGCAGTACTTC. It is translated as CGNSFFRTPSYEQYF. The chain is built from TRBV11-1 and TRBJ2-7, with D perhaps TRBD2 (5 bases). In germline, CDR1 is SGHAT, CDR2 FQDESV (reference sequence). The CDR3 has 15 residues. The full variable domain, with the rest looked up from reference TRBV11-1 and TRBJ2-7, is EAEVAQSPRYKITEKSQAVAFWCDPISGHATLYWYRQILGQGPELLVQFQDESVVDDSQLPKDRFSAERLKGVDSTLKIQPAELGDSAMYLCGNSFFRTPSYEQYFGPGTRLTVT.

This clonotype has a single count. The junction departs from the called germline gene at one end, perhaps through a read error. The chain combines TRBV29-1 with TRBJ2-5; 9 nucleotides align to TRBD2. The CDR3 has 13 amino acids. Germline CDR1 reads SQVTM; CDR2 reads ANQGSEA. The CDR3 region is CGVESTSGETQYF. For the CDR3, the DNA is TGCGGCGTCGAATCGACTAGCGGCGAGACCCAGTACTTC.

A note on this clonotype: Sequence at one end of the junction differs from germline and may be a read error. V and J are TRBV29-1 and TRBJ2-1, with TRBD2 matching 9 bases. CDR3 length equals 16 residues. Germline CDR1 and CDR2: SQVTM and ANQGSEA. The CDR3 DNA sequence: TGTAGCGGGAGCCCCCCTGGCGAGCAAGGGTACAATGAGCAGTTCTTC. Its translation is CSGSPPGEQGYNEQFF.

By share, this clonotype counts as hyperexpanded (1% or more). The V gene is TRBV29-1, the J gene TRBJ2-1; weak D call: TRBD1 (5 bases). V dropped 6 bases and J dropped 7 bases, with 16 bases sitting between them. In germline, CDR1 is SQVTM, CDR2 ANQGSEA. This CDR3 has 13 residues. The CDR3 nucleotides are TGCAGCGTAAAACGGCAGGGCATAAATGAGCAGTTCTTC. It encodes CSVKRQGINEQFF.

To note about this clonotype: A single base separates this from a much larger clone, so it may be a read error. V usage is TRBV10-3 and J usage is TRBJ1-2, with no clear D. This CDR3 region has 14 residues. The germline V gene encodes CDR1 ENHRY and CDR2 SYGVKD. V gave up 4 bases and J gave up 8 bases, with 17 bases separating them. The CDR3 loop reads CAISVPGKGGGYTF. CDR3 in DNA: TGTGCCATCAGTGTCCCGGGGAAAGGAGGCGGCTACACCTTC.

This clonotype showed up just a few times. Being one base from a much bigger clone, this may be a read error. This sequence joins TRBV28 and TRBJ2-1, with 7 bases aligning to TRBD2. V lost 2 bases, J lost 6 bases, and 7 bases stayed unmatched. Germline V gives CDR1 MDHEN, CDR2 SYDVKM. The CDR3 consists of 15 residues. CDR3 sequence reads: CASSLTRGRSNEQFF. The CDR3 nucleotides are TGTGCCAGCAGTTTAACTCGCGGGAGAAGCAATGAGCAGTTCTTC.

The chain combines TRBV5-1 with TRBJ1-4; maybe TRBD1 (5 bases). The CDR3 sequence is 14 residues long. Trimming stripped 9 bases from V and 3 bases from J, with 15 bases between. Per the germline V gene, CDR1 is SGHRS and CDR2 is YFSETQ. The CDR3 region has the DNA TGCGCCATGAGCGGGGGAACCGCTAATGAAAAACTGTTTTTT. It is translated as CAMSGGTANEKLFF.

This clonotype showed up just once. The chain combines TRBV5-4 with TRBJ1-2, with D tentatively TRBD1 (6 bases). Per germline, CDR1 SGHNT and CDR2 YYREEE (reference sequence). CDR3 size: 15 residues. Trimming cost V 0 bases and J 12 bases, with 21 bases left between them. The CDR3, as DNA: TGTGCCAGCAGCTTGGGGGGACCAGGGGTGGCCGGCCACACCTTC. Its translation is CASSLGGPGVAGHTF.